This TCR beta chain was profiled in a study of blood T cell repertoires in COVID-19. TCRdb's copy holds only in-frame clones and misses some; the assay was immunoSEQ multiplex PCR. This table has approximately 150,000 clones, around three quarters appearing once. Germline values: CDR1 SNHLY, CDR2 FYNNEI. The trim removed 5 bases at V and 2 bases at J, leaving 3 bases unmatched. The CDR3 length is 15 residues. This TCR was recovered from a man between 50 and 59 years old with acute or convalescent COVID-19. V usage is TRBV2 and J usage is TRBJ1-5; 10 nucleotides match TRBD1. The sample taken for sequencing was peripheral blood. This CDR3 reads CASSPGQGRNQPQHF. The CDR3 region has the DNA TGTGCCAGCAGTCCGGGACAGGGGCGCAATCAGCCCCAGCATTTT.